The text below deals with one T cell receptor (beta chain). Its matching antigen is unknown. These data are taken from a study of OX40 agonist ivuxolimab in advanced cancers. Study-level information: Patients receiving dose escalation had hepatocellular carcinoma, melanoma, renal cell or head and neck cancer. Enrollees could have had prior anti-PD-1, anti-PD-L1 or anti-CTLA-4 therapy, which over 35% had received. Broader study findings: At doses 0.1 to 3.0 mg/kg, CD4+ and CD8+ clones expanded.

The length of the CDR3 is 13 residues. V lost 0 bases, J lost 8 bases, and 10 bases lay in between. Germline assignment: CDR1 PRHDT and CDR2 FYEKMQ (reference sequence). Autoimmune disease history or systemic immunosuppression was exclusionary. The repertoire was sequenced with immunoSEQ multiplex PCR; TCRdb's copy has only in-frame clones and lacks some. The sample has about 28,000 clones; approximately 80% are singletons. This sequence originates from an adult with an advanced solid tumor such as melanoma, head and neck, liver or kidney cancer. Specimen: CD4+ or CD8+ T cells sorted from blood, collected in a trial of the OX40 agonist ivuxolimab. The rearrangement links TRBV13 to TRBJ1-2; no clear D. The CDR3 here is CASSLGLGSGYTF. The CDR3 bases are TGTGCCAGCAGCTTAGGTCTGGGGAGCGGCTACACCTTC.